These 22 T cell receptor beta chains share one sample of origin, sequenced in a study of cytomegalovirus exposure and HLA in healthy donors. Data came from immunoSEQ multiplex PCR; TCRdb stores just in-frame clones and leaves some out. The table records around 300,000 clones, just over 85% of them present only once. Sequencing input: PBMCs. The source is a woman aged 18-35 years in good health and CMV-seronegative.

Here the CDR3 reads CASSLARGVTGNTIYF. The DNA of the CDR3 is TGTGCCAGCAGCTTAGCGCGGGGGGTGACGGGAAACACCATATATTTT. The rearrangement uses TRBV7-9 and TRBJ1-3, with D tentatively TRBD1 (5 bases). V shed 0 bases and J shed 4 bases, with 13 bases lying between them. Looked up from germline, CDR1 is SEHNR and CDR2 is FQNEAQ (reference sequence). The CDR3 sequence is 16 residues long.

There are a few counts of this clone. This chain uses TRBV4-3 with TRBJ1-4, with D tentatively TRBD1 (6 bases). CDR3 length: 14 amino acids. V gave up 3 bases and J gave up 8 bases, with 13 bases separating them. Germline V lookup: CDR1 LGHNA, CDR2 YSLEER. CDR3 protein: CASSQLGAREKLFF. The CDR3 DNA reads as TGCGCCAGCAGCCAGTTGGGGGCGCGGGAAAAACTGTTTTTT.

The CDR3 protein is CAISESLGDPSGEQYF. The CDR3 bases are TGTGCCATCAGTGAGTCGCTCGGGGATCCCTCTGGGGAGCAGTACTTC. The chain recombines TRBV10-3 with TRBJ2-7, with D perhaps matching TRBD2 (5 bases). The length of the CDR3 is 16 residues. V was cut by 0 bases and J by 7 bases, with 19 bases left in between. Germline CDR1 and CDR2: ENHRY and SYGVKD.

The V call is TRBV25-1, the J call TRBJ2-7; weak D call: TRBD1 (5 bases). The CDR3 covers 14 residues. With 0 bases removed from V and 3 bases from J, the gap between germline ends came to 9 bases. CDR1 is MGHDK, CDR2 SYGVNS, per germline. The CDR3 is CASSEYPRGYEQYF. For the CDR3, the DNA is TGTGCCAGCAGTGAATATCCTAGGGGCTACGAGCAGTACTTC.

The chain carries TRBV4-3 and TRBJ2-5; no reliable D call. Trimming removed 0 bases at V and 3 bases at J, with 20 bases between. The CDR3 is 18 residues long. Germline assignment: CDR1 LGHNA and CDR2 YSLEER. For the CDR3, the DNA is TGCGCCAGCAGCCAAGATAGAGCCAGGTCCACATTAGAAGAGACCCAGTACTTC. Protein product: CASSQDRARSTLEETQYF.

V gene TRBV6-5 combines with J gene TRBJ2-5, with 7 bases identical to TRBD1. Trimming at V came to 2 bases and at J to 2 bases, leaving 2 bases not matched to a gene. There are 14 residues in the CDR3. Germline V gene sequence: CDR1 MNHEY, CDR2 SVGAGI. The CDR3 DNA reads as TGTGCCAGCAGTTACGGGACAGTTCAAGAGACCCAGTACTTC. Its protein product is CASSYGTVQETQYF.

The CDR3 nucleotides are TGTGCCAGCAGTTACGGGCCAATTAATGAAAAACTGTTTTTT. It translates to CASSYGPINEKLFF. The chain uses TRBV6-5 and TRBJ1-4; no definite D call. Deletions cut 2 bases from V and 4 bases from J, with 8 bases between. Germline values: CDR1 MNHEY, CDR2 SVGAGI. This CDR3 contains 14 residues.

The V gene is TRBV6-5, the J gene TRBJ2-7; D gene ambiguous. The CDR3 has 12 amino acids. Deletions cut 4 bases from V and 3 bases from J, with 7 bases between. Per the germline V gene, CDR1 is MNHEY and CDR2 is SVGAGI. Here the CDR3 DNA reads TGTGCCAGCAGTTTCGGGTTCTACGAGCAGTACTTC. This sequence encodes CASSFGFYEQYF.

This clone was seen a few times. The V and J genes are TRBV7-6 and TRBJ1-2, with D perhaps TRBD1 (5 bases). The CDR3 has 14 residues. Germline values: CDR1 SGHVS, CDR2 FNYEAQ. The V end was cut by 2 bases, the J end by 3 bases, with 10 bases between. This chain's CDR3 is CASSLQGGDYGYTF. CDR3 nucleotide sequence: TGTGCCAGCAGCTTACAGGGAGGAGACTATGGCTACACCTTC.

With respect to this clone: One end of the junction fails to match germline, which may point to a read error. The genes are TRBV11-2 and TRBJ2-7, with 7 nucleotides matching TRBD2. The CDR3 consists of 13 residues. Germline V CDR1 and CDR2: SGHAT, FQNNGV. As DNA, the CDR3 is TGTGCCAGCAGCCGAGCGGGGTCCTCCGAGCAGTACTTC. It yields the protein CASSRAGSSEQYF.

The chain couples TRBV6-5 to TRBJ2-7; TRBD1 aligns across 11 bases. V lost 7 bases and J lost 4; bases outside the gene matches: 3. This CDR3 comprises 13 residues. Germline V gene sequence: CDR1 MNHEY, CDR2 SVGAGI. As DNA, the CDR3 is TGTGCCAGCACCGGGACAGGGGGTTACGAGCAGTACTTC. Its protein is CASTGTGGYEQYF.

The chain uses TRBV27 and TRBJ1-3; no clear D. Trimming removed 1 base at V and 0 bases at J, with 7 bases between. CDR3 length: 15 residues. Germline CDR1 reads MNHEY; CDR2 reads SMNVEV (reference sequence). Written as DNA, the CDR3 is TGTGCCAGCAGTTTATATGGGAGCTCTGGAAACACCATATATTTT. Protein: CASSLYGSSGNTIYF.

The chain couples TRBV5-1 to TRBJ2-7; 8 bases are a match to TRBD1. With 2 bases clipped from V and 4 bases from J, the junction kept 5 bases outside the gene matches. There are 14 residues in the CDR3. Germline CDR1 reads SGHRS; CDR2 reads YFSETQ. CDR3 protein: CASSFDRGKYEQYF. The CDR3 DNA sequence: TGCGCCAGCAGCTTCGACAGGGGCAAATACGAGCAGTACTTC.

V usage is TRBV4-3 and J usage is TRBJ1-1, with D perhaps TRBD1 (5 bases). Per the germline V gene, CDR1 is LGHNA and CDR2 is YSLEER. This CDR3 has 15 amino acids. V shed 1 base and J shed 6 bases, with 15 bases lying between them. The CDR3 nucleotides read TGCGCCAGCAGCCAAGGGGCCGGCAGGGAAGCTGAAGCTTTCTTT. It codes for CASSQGAGREAEAFF.

In its sample, this clone ranks as medium-sized (0.01 to 0.1%). The chain carries TRBV4-1 and TRBJ2-7; perhaps TRBD2 as D (5 bases). The CDR3 loop spans 14 amino acids. Looked up from germline, CDR1 is MGHRA and CDR2 is YSYEKL. The V and J ends lost 1 base and 2 bases respectively, with 9 bases between them. CDR3 in DNA: TGCGCCAGCAGCCAAGGGCACGGGGCCTACGAGCAGTACTTC. Its protein is CASSQGHGAYEQYF.

The J gene is TRBJ2-1, the V gene TRBV27; 7 nucleotides line up with TRBD2. V dropped 6 bases and J dropped 13; count of bases not matched to a gene: 12. This CDR3 is built from 13 residues. In germline, CDR1 is MNHEY, CDR2 SMNVEV (reference sequence). In nucleotides, the CDR3 is TGTGCCAGCAGGGTAGTCGGCGGGAGAACACAGTTCTTC. The encoded protein is CASRVVGGRTQFF.

V usage is TRBV6-5 and J usage is TRBJ1-2; weak D call: TRBD1 (5 bases). Trimming took 4 bases from V and 8 from J, leaving 11 bases between them. From germline, CDR1 is MNHEY and CDR2 SVGAGI. The CDR3 runs 12 residues. The CDR3 DNA reads as TGTGCCAGCAGTTCTTTACAGGAAGGCTACACCTTC. This translates into CASSSLQEGYTF.

This clone was seen repeatedly, ten times or more. CDR3 sequence: CASRGGSYEQYF. CDR3 DNA: TGCGCCAGCCGAGGGGGATCCTACGAGCAGTACTTC. The chain recombines TRBV10-2 with TRBJ2-7, with D perhaps matching TRBD1 (6 bases). This CDR3 is built from 12 residues. V lost 8 bases to trimming and J lost 1 base, with 9 bases between them. Germline V gene data show CDR1 as WSHSY and CDR2 as SAAADI.

V usage is TRBV7-2 and J usage is TRBJ2-7; D unclear. Germline V gene sequence: CDR1 SGHTA, CDR2 FQGNSA. The CDR3 consists of 14 residues. Trimming removed 5 bases from V and 0 bases from J, with 11 bases in between. The CDR3 sequence: CASSMGLGSYEQYF. The CDR3 DNA sequence: TGTGCCAGCAGCATGGGCCTCGGCTCCTACGAGCAGTACTTC.

This clone has just one count. This rearrangement joins TRBV28 to TRBJ2-7; tentatively, D is TRBD2 (8 bases). Germline-derived CDR1 and CDR2 are MDHEN and SYDVKM. The CDR3 runs 15 residues. V was shortened by 6 bases and J by 5 bases, with 20 bases between the two germline ends. As DNA, the CDR3 is TGTGCCAGCAGCCCAGGGGGGACTAGAATTCACGAGCAGTACTTC. Translated: CASSPGGTRIHEQYF.

V and J are TRBV6-6 and TRBJ1-2; a possible D gene is TRBD1 (5 bases). V was trimmed by 5 bases and J by 8 bases, leaving 12 bases between them. Germline lookup yields CDR1 MNHNY and CDR2 SVGAGI (reference sequence). This CDR3 region has 12 residues. DNA for the CDR3: TGTGCCAGCAGTCCACAGGACCGCGGCTACACCTTC. Its protein product is CASSPQDRGYTF.

The V and J genes are TRBV5-4 and TRBJ2-5; TRBD2 matches at 8 bases. The junction had 18 bases not matched to a gene; V was cut back by 6 bases and J by 5 bases. The germline V gene has CDR1 SGHNT and CDR2 YYREEE (reference sequence). The CDR3 spans 17 residues. The CDR3 nucleotides are TGTGCCAGCACCCCGCGGGCTAGCGGGTCCTTCAGGGAGACCCAGTACTTC. Translated, it gives CASTPRASGSFRETQYF.